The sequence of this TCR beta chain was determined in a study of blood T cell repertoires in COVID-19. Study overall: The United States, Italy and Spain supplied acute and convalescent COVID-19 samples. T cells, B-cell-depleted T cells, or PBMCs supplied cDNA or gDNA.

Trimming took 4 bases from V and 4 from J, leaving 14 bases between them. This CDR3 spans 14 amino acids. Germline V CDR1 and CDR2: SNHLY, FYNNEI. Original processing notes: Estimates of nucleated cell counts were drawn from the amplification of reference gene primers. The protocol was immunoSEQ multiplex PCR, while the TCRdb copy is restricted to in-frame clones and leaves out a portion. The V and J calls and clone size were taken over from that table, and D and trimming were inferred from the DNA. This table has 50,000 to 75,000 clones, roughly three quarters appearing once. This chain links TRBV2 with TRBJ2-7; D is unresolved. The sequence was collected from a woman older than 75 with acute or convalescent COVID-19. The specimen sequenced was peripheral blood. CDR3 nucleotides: TGTGCCAGCAGTGCTGTAAGGAAGACATACGAGCAGTACTTC. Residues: CASSAVRKTYEQYF.